This TCR beta chain originates from a study of T cells in narcolepsy. Study-level background: Patients with NT1 or NT2 and healthy control donors were enrolled.

Profiled with immunoSEQ multiplex PCR; TCRdb holds only in-frame clones, not every one. Here the sample spans some 32,000 clones, roughly 82% being singletons. General study points: Some memory CD4+ repertoires had no autoreactive clone sequences. Same-patient CSF and blood CD4+ T cell clonotypes included HCRT-specific and TRIB2-specific autoreactive ones. Autoreactive clonotypes reportedly recurred in blood of same and different patients, not controls.

Germline V gene sequence: CDR1 SGHDT, CDR2 YYEEEE. The V and J ends lost 0 bases and 5 bases, in that order; junction bases with no gene match: 8. The CDR3 runs to 15 residues. Of note for this clone: Its antigen is unidentified.

This sequence was found in a human donor with narcolepsy. Sequences were obtained from CD45RA- memory CD4+ T cells from PBMCs. V usage is TRBV5-6 and J usage is TRBJ2-7, with TRBD1 matching 7 bases. The CDR3 nucleotides read TGTGCCAGCAGCTTGGCCCTTTCAGGGGGAAACGAGCAGTACTTC. This translates into CASSLALSGGNEQYF.